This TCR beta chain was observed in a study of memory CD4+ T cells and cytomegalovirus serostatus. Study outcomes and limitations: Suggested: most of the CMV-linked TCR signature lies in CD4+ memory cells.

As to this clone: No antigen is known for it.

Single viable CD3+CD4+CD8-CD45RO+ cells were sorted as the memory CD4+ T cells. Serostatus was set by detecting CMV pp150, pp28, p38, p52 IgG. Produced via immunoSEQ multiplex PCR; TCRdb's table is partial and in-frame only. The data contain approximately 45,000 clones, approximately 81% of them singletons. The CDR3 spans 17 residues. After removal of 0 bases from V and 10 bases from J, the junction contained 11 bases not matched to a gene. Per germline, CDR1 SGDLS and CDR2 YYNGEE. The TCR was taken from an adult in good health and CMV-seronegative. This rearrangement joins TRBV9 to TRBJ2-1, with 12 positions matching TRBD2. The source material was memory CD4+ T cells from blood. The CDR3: CASSVGLGSSGRDEQFF. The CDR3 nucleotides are TGTGCCAGCAGCGTAGGTTTGGGGTCTAGCGGGAGGGACGAGCAGTTCTTC.